This T cell receptor (beta chain) was obtained from a study of Ad26.COV2.S vaccination and SARS-CoV-2 variants. Across the whole study: Vaccine-arm donor from the placebo-controlled COV1001 Ad26.COV2.S trial. Each vaccinee took Ad26.COV2.S intramuscularly, once or twice 56 days apart.

Germline V gene sequence: CDR1 SGHRS, CDR2 YFSETQ. The CDR3 has 13 residues. V was cut by 3 bases and J by 1 base, with 7 bases left in between. The treatment is: roughly 19 received Ad26.COV2.S at low or high dose, single or two shots; 5 received placebo; per-sample allocation not given. Sample collection was performed on day 63 after the first vaccine or placebo injection. The study used a vaccine consisting of an Ad26 vector that expressed Wuhan-strain SARS-CoV-2 spike. Assay: immunoSEQ multiplex PCR; the TCRdb copy retains only in-frame clones and omits some. The repertoire holds a few hundred thousand clones, with 83% as singletons. Only a few counts were recorded for this clone.

This TCR derives from a person between 18 and 59 years old who received the Ad26.COV2.S COVID-19 vaccine or a placebo. The input for sequencing was peripheral blood, taken in a trial of Ad26.COV2.S vaccine versus placebo. J is TRBJ1-1 and V is TRBV5-1, with unresolved D. CDR3 sequence: CASSSDPNTEAFF. The DNA for the CDR3 is TGCGCCAGCAGCTCCGACCCGAACACTGAAGCTTTCTTT.